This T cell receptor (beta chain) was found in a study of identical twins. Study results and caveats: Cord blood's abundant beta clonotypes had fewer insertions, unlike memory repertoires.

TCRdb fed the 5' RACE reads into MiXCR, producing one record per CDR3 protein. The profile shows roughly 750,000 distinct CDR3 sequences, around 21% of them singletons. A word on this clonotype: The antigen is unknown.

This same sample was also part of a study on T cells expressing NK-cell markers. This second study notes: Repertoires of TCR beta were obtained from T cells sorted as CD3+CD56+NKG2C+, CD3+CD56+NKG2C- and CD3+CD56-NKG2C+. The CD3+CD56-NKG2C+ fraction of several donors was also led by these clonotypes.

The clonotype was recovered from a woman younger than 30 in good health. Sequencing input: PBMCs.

The CDR3 loop reads CAWSRGGTGELFF. In nucleotides, the CDR3 is TGTGCCTGGAGTAGGGGGGGCACCGGGGAGCTGTTTTTT. This chain joins TRBV30 and TRBJ2-2; D is possibly TRBD2 (7 bases). Deletions cut 2 bases from V and 4 bases from J, with 8 bases between. CDR1 is GTSNPN and CDR2 is SVGIG in the germline V gene (reference sequence). The CDR3 is made up of 13 amino acids.